Presented here are 9 T cell receptor beta chains from one specimen sequenced in a study of blood T cell repertoires in COVID-19. Data came from immunoSEQ multiplex PCR; TCRdb stores just in-frame clones and leaves some out. The sample contains about 170,000 clones, about 88% of which appear only once. Sequenced material: PBMCs or T cells enriched from blood (not recorded which). The receptor set was obtained from a woman aged 18-29 years who had recovered from COVID-19.

The chain has TRBV28 and TRBJ2-7; 7 bases line up with TRBD1. The CDR3 extends over 16 amino acids. CDR1 is MDHEN and CDR2 is SYDVKM in the germline V gene. The V and J ends lost 3 bases and 3 bases, in that order; junction bases with no gene match: 11. In DNA, the CDR3 is TGTGCCAGCAGTTTCTCGGTGACAGGGATGAACTACGAGCAGTACTTC. Translated: CASSFSVTGMNYEQYF.

This clone is a singleton in its sample. The rearrangement joins TRBV24-1 to TRBJ2-2; TRBD1 matches 11 bases. Germline values: CDR1 KGHDR, CDR2 SFDVKD. The CDR3 has 14 residues. V lost 8 bases to trimming and J lost 7 bases; unmatched junction nucleotides: 5. In nucleotides, the CDR3 is TGTGCCACCAAGGGACAGGGGGTTAGCGGGGAGCTGTTTTTT. Translating gives CATKGQGVSGELFF.

This chain joins TRBV6-2 or TRBV6-3 and TRBJ2-7; unclear D gene. Germline V lookup: CDR1 MNHEY, CDR2 SVGEGT. This CDR3 is 15 amino acids long. V dropped 7 bases and J dropped 0 bases, with 16 bases sitting between them. DNA for the CDR3: TGTGCCAGCACCCCAGCTCGGAGATCCTCCTACGAGCAGTACTTC. Residues: CASTPARRSSYEQYF.

This clone was seen once. CDR3 in DNA: TGTGCCAGCAGCGTAGGATTAGCGCGGGAGACCCAGTACTTC. Amino acids: CASSVGLARETQYF. This chain connects TRBV9 to TRBJ2-5; a weak D match, TRBD2 (5 bases). This CDR3 is built from 14 residues. The V gene's germline CDR1 is SGDLS and CDR2 YYNGEE. Trimming removed 0 bases from V and 5 bases from J, with 11 bases in between.

The chain uses TRBV28 and TRBJ2-2; D call uncertain. Germline loops: CDR1 MDHEN, CDR2 SYDVKM. CDR3 length: 15 residues. Deletions cut 11 bases from V and 5 bases from J, with 21 bases between. The DNA of the CDR3 is TGTGCCGCATCTAGATCCATGGTGGAGACCGGGGAGCTGTTTTTT. This codes for CAASRSMVETGELFF.

This clone was counted between two and nine times. The V gene is TRBV6-5, the J gene TRBJ2-2; perhaps TRBD1 as D (6 bases). Trimming took 7 bases from V and 0 from J, leaving 9 bases between them. This CDR3 has 14 residues. Germline V gene lookup returns CDR1 MNHEY and CDR2 SVGAGI. The CDR3 nucleotides read TGTGCCAGCACCCGGACAGCGAACACCGGGGAGCTGTTTTTT. Translating gives CASTRTANTGELFF.

The chain employs TRBV28 and TRBJ2-7, with 7 bases aligning to TRBD2. Germline V lookup: CDR1 MDHEN, CDR2 SYDVKM. There are 14 residues in the CDR3. Trimming cost V 4 bases and J 1 base; bases outside gene matches: 4. In DNA form, the CDR3 reads TGTGCCAGCAGTTCTAGCGGCTCATCCTACGAGCAGTACTTC. Translation: CASSSSGSSYEQYF.

This chain joins TRBV2 and TRBJ2-3, with D possibly TRBD1 on 5 matching bases. This CDR3 region has 15 residues. CDR1 and CDR2 (germline): SNHLY, FYNNEI. Between the trimmed V and J ends, which lost 5 bases and 4 bases, there was a span of 16 bases. The CDR3 sequence is CASSTWQGSADTQYF. CDR3 DNA: TGTGCCAGCAGTACCTGGCAGGGTAGTGCAGATACGCAGTATTTT.

The chain is built from TRBV20-1 and TRBJ1-1; no clear D. The V end lost 2 bases, the J end lost 5 bases, and 6 bases lay between the germline ends. There are 11 residues in the CDR3. Germline V gene lookup returns CDR1 DFQATT and CDR2 SNEGSKA (reference sequence). In nucleotides, the CDR3 is TGCAGTGCTAGAAGCGGAACTGAAGCTTTCTTT. Translating gives CSARSGTEAFF.